One TCR beta chain is described in this entry. Germline CDR1 and CDR2: MDHEN and SYDVKM. V lost 4 bases, J lost 2 bases, and 15 bases lay in between. The CDR3 covers 15 residues. Profiling relied on immunoSEQ multiplex PCR, and the TCRdb table lists in-frame clones only, not all of them. The sample holds approximately 89,000 clones, 80% to 95% seen once. The data are from a study of T cell responses to AZD1222 COVID-19 vaccine. The chain employs TRBV28 and TRBJ2-7; D assignment may be TRBD1 or TRBD2 (5 bases each). The TCR comes from an adult in good health. Specimen: peripheral blood, collected on day 0 of MenACWY control vaccination. The CDR3 nucleotides read TGTGCCAGCAGTTCCGTGTCTGGGGGAACCTACGAGCAGTACTTC. Protein sequence: CASSSVSGGTYEQYF.